The 20 T cell receptor beta chains given below trace back to one sample, sequenced in a study of T-cell reconstitution after alpha-beta-depleted transplantation in children. This sample's TCRbeta library carried unique molecular identifier barcodes. TCRdb called the PCR reads again in MiXCR, with one record for every CDR3 protein. The table lists roughly 590,000 distinct CDR3 sequences, over 15% of them singletons, with about 1.1% in the top ten. This sample comprised PBMCs from the stem cell graft donor, obtained from the stem cell graft. The receptors were sampled from a human donor who donated a stem cell graft to a child with acute myeloid leukemia.

On this clonotype itself: A much larger clone differs by one base, so this may be a read error. The V gene is TRBV20-1, the J gene TRBJ1-5; D perhaps matches TRBD1 (6 bases). Germline V gene data show CDR1 as DFQATT and CDR2 as SNEGSKA (reference sequence). The CDR3 totals 13 residues. V was shortened by 8 bases and J by 4 bases, with 15 bases between the two germline ends. The CDR3 DNA reads TGCAGTTCACAGGGTGAGCCGAATCAGCCCCAGCATTTT. It translates to CSSQGEPNQPQHF.

This clonotype came up many times. The chain carries TRBV7-2 and TRBJ1-5; 9 bases are a match to TRBD1. Trimming took 4 bases from V and 6 from J; bases not matched to a gene: 7. The V gene's germline CDR1 is SGHTA and CDR2 FQGNSA. This CDR3 comprises 15 residues. The CDR3 bases are TGTGCCAGCAGCTCGAGACAGGGGGGGAGTCAGCCCCAGCATTTT. This codes for CASSSRQGGSQPQHF. The variable domain in full, completed from reference TRBV7-2 and TRBJ1-5, reads GAGVSQSPSNKVTEKGKDVELRCDPISGHTALYWYRQSLGQGLEFLIYFQGNSAPDKSGLPSDRFSAERTGGSVSTLTIQRTQQEDSAVYLCASSSRQGGSQPQHFGDGTRLSIL.

The V gene is TRBV7-9, the J gene TRBJ2-7, with 10 bases lining up with TRBD2. CDR3 length: 15 residues. The V segment lost 5 bases and the J segment 7 bases; nucleotides outside the gene matches: 11. Germline values: CDR1 SEHNR, CDR2 FQNEAQ (reference sequence). CDR3 coding DNA: TGTGCCAGCAGCCGCACCGGGACTAGCGTCCTGGAGCAGTACTTC. As protein: CASSRTGTSVLEQYF. The whole variable domain, remainder taken from reference TRBV7-9 and TRBJ2-7, is DTGVSQNPRHKITKRGQNVTFRCDPISEHNRLYWYRQTLGQGPEFLTYFQNEAQLEKSRLLSDRFSAERPKGSFSTLEIQRTEQGDSAMYLCASSRTGTSVLEQYFGPGTRLTVT.

This sequence joins TRBV12-3 or TRBV12-4 and TRBJ2-7; D is undetermined. The CDR3 runs to 11 residues. The V gene lost 6 bases and the J gene lost 5 bases, with 8 bases spanning the gap. The CDR3: CASSTRDEQYF. The CDR3 DNA is TGTGCCAGCAGCACTCGGGACGAGCAGTACTTC.

This clonotype was counted ten times or more. The chain carries TRBV7-6 and TRBJ1-2; 7 positions match TRBD1. With 5 bases clipped from V and 3 bases from J, the junction kept 3 bases outside the gene matches. Per the germline V gene, CDR1 is SGHVS and CDR2 is FNYEAQ. The CDR3 spans 13 residues. The CDR3, as DNA: TGTGCCAGCAGCGCTGGGACAGACTATGGCTACACCTTC. The encoded protein is CASSAGTDYGYTF.

This clonotype was observed once. This rearrangement joins TRBV4-3 to TRBJ2-1; TRBD2 aligns across 12 bases. Germline CDR1 is LGHNA and CDR2 is YSLEER. The CDR3 is made up of 15 amino acids. The V gene end was trimmed by 2 bases and the J gene end by 10 bases; junction bases not matched to a gene: 6. CDR3 sequence: CASSQLAGGPYEQFF. DNA for the CDR3: TGCGCCAGCAGCCAACTAGCGGGGGGGCCCTACGAGCAGTTCTTC.

This clonotype was counted a few times. The chain has TRBV5-5 and TRBJ1-2; D gene unclear. The CDR3 consists of 12 residues. Trimming removed 3 bases from V and 6 bases from J, with 9 bases in between. The germline V gene has CDR1 SGHKS and CDR2 YYEKEE (reference sequence). The CDR3 region is CASSWAVDGYTF. The CDR3 DNA reads TGTGCCAGCAGCTGGGCGGTCGATGGCTACACCTTC.

This clonotype was recorded a few times. The chain uses TRBV7-2 and TRBJ1-4; D gene unclear. The CDR3 covers 15 residues. V was clipped by 2 bases and J by 0 bases, with 7 bases between them. Germline V gene lookup returns CDR1 SGHTA and CDR2 FQGNSA. CDR3 in amino acids: CASSLKKATNEKLFF. DNA of the CDR3: TGTGCCAGCAGCTTAAAGAAGGCAACTAATGAAAAACTGTTTTTT.

This chain links TRBV7-2 with TRBJ2-3; the match to TRBD2 covers 13 bases. There are 16 residues in the CDR3. The V segment lost 3 bases and the J segment 4 bases; nucleotides outside the gene matches: 4. The V gene's germline CDR1 is SGHTA and CDR2 FQGNSA. CDR3: CASSFLTSGGSDTQYF. In DNA form, the CDR3 reads TGTGCCAGCAGCTTCTTGACTAGCGGGGGGTCAGATACGCAGTATTTT. Filled out from reference TRBV7-2 and TRBJ2-3, the complete variable domain reads GAGVSQSPSNKVTEKGKDVELRCDPISGHTALYWYRQSLGQGLEFLIYFQGNSAPDKSGLPSDRFSAERTGGSVSTLTIQRTQQEDSAVYLCASSFLTSGGSDTQYFGPGTRLTVL.

This clonotype was seen many times. The J gene is TRBJ2-3, the V gene TRBV20-1; 9 bases line up with TRBD2. The CDR3 contains 16 residues. Germline assignment: CDR1 DFQATT and CDR2 SNEGSKA (reference sequence). Trimming took 4 bases from V and 0 from J; bases not matched to a gene: 8. CDR3 amino acids: CSAKSGGRSSTDTQYF. The CDR3 DNA sequence: TGCAGTGCTAAAAGCGGGGGGCGCTCTAGCACAGATACGCAGTATTTT.

There are many counts of this clonotype. This chain joins TRBV13 and TRBJ2-7; 7 nucleotides agree with TRBD2. Germline values: CDR1 PRHDT, CDR2 FYEKMQ (reference sequence). J gave up 1 base and V 3 bases, and 9 bases lay outside the gene matches. The CDR3 loop spans 16 amino acids. CDR3 region: CASSFNGGGESYEQYF. CDR3 bases: TGTGCCAGCAGCTTCAATGGCGGGGGAGAGTCCTACGAGCAGTACTTC.

The chain carries TRBV20-1 and TRBJ2-3, with 7 bases fitting TRBD2. This CDR3 is built from 15 residues. The germline gives CDR1 DFQATT, CDR2 SNEGSKA (reference sequence). V trimming: 5 bases; J trimming: 2 bases; junction bases outside the gene matches: 10. Here the CDR3 DNA reads TGCAGTGCTCGCGGGAGCGGAGACACCACAGATACGCAGTATTTT. It specifies CSARGSGDTTDTQYF.

V gene TRBV28 combines with J gene TRBJ1-1; possibly TRBD1 for D (6 bases). The CDR3 runs to 15 residues. Germline CDR1 and CDR2: MDHEN and SYDVKM. Trimming stripped 8 bases from V and 1 base from J, with 17 bases between. CDR3 sequence (DNA): TGTGCCAGCGTCGACGGGGGCCCGGGGAACACTGAAGCTTTCTTT. Translation: CASVDGGPGNTEAFF.

This clonotype was detected many times. The CDR3 nucleotides are TGTGCCAGCAGCTTGCGACAGTTCACTGAAAAACTGTTTTTT. Translated: CASSLRQFTEKLFF. V and J are TRBV5-5 and TRBJ1-4; TRBD1 might be the D (5 bases). Trimming took 1 base from V and 7 from J, leaving 11 bases between them. Looked up from germline, CDR1 is SGHKS and CDR2 is YYEKEE (reference sequence). CDR3 length equals 14 residues.

This chain connects TRBV5-5 to TRBJ1-4, with D unclear. Germline CDR1 SGHKS, CDR2 YYEKEE (reference sequence). The length of the CDR3 is 14 residues. Trimming shortened V by 4 bases and J by 7 bases, and 14 bases separated the two germline ends. Here the CDR3 reads CASSAASNPEKLFF. The CDR3 coding sequence is TGTGCCAGCAGCGCGGCTTCCAATCCTGAAAAACTGTTTTTT.

The J gene is TRBJ2-7, the V gene TRBV7-6, with a possible D match to TRBD1 (5 bases). Germline CDR1 and CDR2: SGHVS and FNYEAQ. The CDR3 is made up of 17 amino acids. V dropped 0 bases and J dropped 7 bases, with 22 bases sitting between them. This CDR3 is CASSLAGMGVGAPEQYF. The CDR3 nucleotides read TGTGCCAGCAGCTTAGCGGGGATGGGTGTTGGGGCTCCAGAGCAGTACTTC.

The table lists this clonotype with a few counts. The V gene is TRBV7-9, the J gene TRBJ1-1; D is unclear. The CDR3 totals 13 residues. The ends were cut back, 5 bases at V and 8 bases at J, with 15 bases in the middle. Per germline, CDR1 SEHNR and CDR2 FQNEAQ (reference sequence). The CDR3 DNA reads as TGTGCCAGCAGCCACCTCGGGCCACCAGAAGCTTTCTTT. Translating it yields CASSHLGPPEAFF.

This clonotype was seen repeatedly, ten times or more. This chain uses TRBV20-1 with TRBJ2-6; D remains ambiguous. Between the trimmed V and J ends, which lost 3 bases and 0 bases, there was a span of 9 bases. The CDR3 is made up of 15 amino acids. The germline gives CDR1 DFQATT, CDR2 SNEGSKA (reference sequence). CDR3: CSARRQISGANVLTF. The CDR3 nucleotides are TGCAGTGCTAGGCGCCAGATCTCTGGGGCCAACGTCCTGACTTTC.

This clonotype was seen many times. The chain recombines TRBV5-5 with TRBJ2-4; D may be TRBD1 (5 bases). V lost 6 bases and J lost 1, with 11 bases in between. The CDR3 runs to 14 residues. Germline V gene data show CDR1 as SGHKS and CDR2 as YYEKEE (reference sequence). The chain's CDR3 is CASNQGLAKNIQYF. As DNA, the CDR3 is TGTGCCAGCAACCAGGGATTGGCCAAAAACATTCAGTACTTC. Full variable domain (missing parts from reference TRBV5-5 and TRBJ2-4): DAGVTQSPTHLIKTRGQQVTLRCSPISGHKSVSWYQQVLGQGPQFIFQYYEKEERGRGNFPDRFSARQFPNYSSELNVNALLLGDSALYLCASNQGLAKNIQYFGAGTRLSVL.

J is TRBJ1-1 and V is TRBV4-1, with a tentative D call TRBD1 (5 bases). CDR1 and CDR2 (germline): MGHRA, YSYEKL. Trimming left V 4 bases short and J 5 bases short, with 17 bases between. There are 15 residues in the CDR3. The CDR3 sequence: CASSRPATPGTEAFF. DNA of the CDR3: TGCGCCAGCAGCCGCCCTGCAACCCCAGGGACTGAAGCTTTCTTT.